This T cell receptor beta chain appears in the sequencing data of a study of cytomegalovirus exposure and HLA in healthy donors. This clone turned up a few times. 13 Jbeta primers and 60 Vbeta primers were used for the PCR. Using immunoSEQ multiplex PCR, the repertoire was profiled, and TCRdb retains in-frame clones only, with some absent. This table holds approximately 160,000 clones, 70% to 85% found once. Germline CDR1 is SGHAT and CDR2 is FQDESV (reference sequence). Trimming removed 5 bases at V and 5 bases at J, with 12 bases between. The CDR3 has 13 residues. Sequenced input: PBMCs. The chain joins TRBV11-1 to TRBJ2-5; D is uncertain. The TCR sequence derives from a woman aged 25 to 39 in good health and CMV-seronegative. CDR3 loop: CASSRLQLETQYF. CDR3 bases: TGTGCCAGCAGCCGCCTCCAGTTGGAGACCCAGTACTTC.